The source of this T cell receptor (beta chain) is a study of TIL therapy for anti-PD-1-resistant metastatic lung cancer. Study in general: Most patients had lung adenocarcinoma. Median tumor mutation burden was 1.5 mutations per megabase. General study results and limits: The baseline peripheral repertoire was partially replaced by infused TIL clonotypes that later decayed.

A remark on this clone: Antigen specificity is unknown.

This was the immunoSEQ v3 assay. Survey-level samples got some 2 million read pairs; deep-level samples got 5-6 million. Method: immunoSEQ multiplex PCR; TCRdb's copy keeps in-frame clones and lacks some. The sample records 50,000 to 70,000 clones, 80% to 90% being singletons. Time point: pre-treatment sample, taken before nivolumab and TIL therapy. The germline V gene encodes CDR1 MNHEY and CDR2 SVGAGI. The CDR3 spans 14 residues. Germline trimming cut 8 bases from V and 5 bases from J; bases unmatched to any gene: 8. This chain uses TRBV6-5 with TRBJ2-1; TRBD1 agrees at 8 bases. This receptor was obtained from a person between 25 and 80 years old with non-small cell lung cancer. The material sequenced was blood, taken at baseline. CDR3 DNA sequence: TGTGCCAGCGTCCGACAGGGGTGGGACAATGAGCAGTTCTTC. It is translated as CASVRQGWDNEQFF.